The source of this T cell receptor beta chain is a study of siplizumab effects on memory and regulatory T cells. Trimming took 1 base from V and 6 from J, leaving 12 bases between them. The CDR3 consists of 14 residues. CDR1 and CDR2 from the germline V gene are LNHNV and YYDKDF (reference sequence). Measured with immunoSEQ multiplex PCR; TCRdb has only the in-frame clones, and not every one. Among roughly 26,000 clones listed, approximately 82% were seen once. The V call is TRBV15, the J call TRBJ1-2; TRBD1 might be the D (6 bases). The TCR was taken from a human donor in good health. The specimen sequenced was memory CD4+ T cells sorted from blood. The CDR3 sequence: CATSRVTGFDGYTF. CDR3 sequence (DNA): TGTGCCACCAGCAGAGTCACAGGGTTCGATGGCTACACCTTC.